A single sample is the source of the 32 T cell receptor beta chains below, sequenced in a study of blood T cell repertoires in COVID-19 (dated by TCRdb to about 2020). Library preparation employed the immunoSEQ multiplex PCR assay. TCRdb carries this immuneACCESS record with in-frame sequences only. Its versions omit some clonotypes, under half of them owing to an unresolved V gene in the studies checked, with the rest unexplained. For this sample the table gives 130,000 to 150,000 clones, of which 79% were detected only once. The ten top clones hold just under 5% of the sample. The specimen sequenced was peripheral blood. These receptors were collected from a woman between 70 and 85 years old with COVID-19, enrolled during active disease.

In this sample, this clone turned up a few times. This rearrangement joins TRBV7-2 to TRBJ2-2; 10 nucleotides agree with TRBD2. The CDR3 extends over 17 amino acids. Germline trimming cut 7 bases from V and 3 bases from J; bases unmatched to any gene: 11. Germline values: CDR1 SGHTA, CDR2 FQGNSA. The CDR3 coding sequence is TGTGCCAGCACCCTCCATCTAGCGGGGGCGTACACCGGGGAGCTGTTTTTT. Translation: CASTLHLAGAYTGELFF.

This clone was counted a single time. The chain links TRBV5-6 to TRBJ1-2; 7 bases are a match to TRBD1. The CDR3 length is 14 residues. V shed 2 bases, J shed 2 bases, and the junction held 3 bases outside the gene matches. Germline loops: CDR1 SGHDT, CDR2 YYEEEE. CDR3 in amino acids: CASSLPTGNYGYTF. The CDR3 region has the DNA TGTGCCAGCAGCTTACCGACAGGGAACTATGGCTACACCTTC.

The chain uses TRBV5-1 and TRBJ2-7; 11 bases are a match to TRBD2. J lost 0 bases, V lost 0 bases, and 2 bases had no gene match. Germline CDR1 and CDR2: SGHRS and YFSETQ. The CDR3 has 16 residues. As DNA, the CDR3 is TGCGCCAGCAGCTTGGGACTAGCGGGACGCTCCTACGAGCAGTACTTC. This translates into CASSLGLAGRSYEQYF.

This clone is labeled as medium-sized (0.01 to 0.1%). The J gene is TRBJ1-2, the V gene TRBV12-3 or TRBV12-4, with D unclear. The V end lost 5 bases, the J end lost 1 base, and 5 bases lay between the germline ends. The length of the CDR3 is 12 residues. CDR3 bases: TGTGCCAGCAGTCAGGTTAACTATGGCTACACCTTC. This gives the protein CASSQVNYGYTF.

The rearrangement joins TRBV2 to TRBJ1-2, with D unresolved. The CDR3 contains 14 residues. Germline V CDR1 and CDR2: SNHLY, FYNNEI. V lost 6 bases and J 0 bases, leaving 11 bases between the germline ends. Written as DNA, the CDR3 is TGTGCCAGCAGAAGTCCCGTAGCTAACTATGGCTACACCTTC. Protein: CASRSPVANYGYTF.

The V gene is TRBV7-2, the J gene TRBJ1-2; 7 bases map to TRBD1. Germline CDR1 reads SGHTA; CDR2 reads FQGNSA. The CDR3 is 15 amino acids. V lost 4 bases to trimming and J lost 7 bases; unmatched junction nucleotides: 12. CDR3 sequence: CASSSPGAGGFGYTF. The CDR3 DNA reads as TGTGCCAGCAGCTCCCCCGGGGCAGGGGGGTTTGGCTACACCTTC.

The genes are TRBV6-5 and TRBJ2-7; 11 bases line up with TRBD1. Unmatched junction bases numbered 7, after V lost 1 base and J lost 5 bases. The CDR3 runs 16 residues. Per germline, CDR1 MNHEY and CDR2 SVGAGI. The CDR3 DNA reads TGTGCCAGCAGTTACTTTCTTGGGACAGGGGGGAACGAGCAGTACTTC. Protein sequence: CASSYFLGTGGNEQYF.

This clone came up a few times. The chain's CDR3 is CASSNPYRVGNEKLFF. CDR3 sequence (DNA): TGTGCCAGCAGCAATCCCTACAGGGTCGGTAATGAAAAACTGTTTTTT. The chain employs TRBV7-9 and TRBJ1-4; tentatively, D is TRBD1 (6 bases). Germline V gene sequence: CDR1 SEHNR, CDR2 FQNEAQ (reference sequence). V was clipped by 5 bases and J by 4 bases, with 17 bases between them. The length of the CDR3 is 16 residues.

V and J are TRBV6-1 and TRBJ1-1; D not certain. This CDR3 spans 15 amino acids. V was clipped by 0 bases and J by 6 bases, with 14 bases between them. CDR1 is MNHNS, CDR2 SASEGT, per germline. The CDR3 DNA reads TGTGCCAGCAGTGAAGCTTCGGGAATTTTCGCTGAAGCTTTCTTT. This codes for CASSEASGIFAEAFF.

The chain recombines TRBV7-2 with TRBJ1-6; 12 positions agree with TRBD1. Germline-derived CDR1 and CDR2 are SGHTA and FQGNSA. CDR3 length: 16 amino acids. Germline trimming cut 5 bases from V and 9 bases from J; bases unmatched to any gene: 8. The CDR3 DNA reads TGTGCCAGCAGCAAGAACCCGGGACAGGGGGCTTCACCCCTCCACTTT. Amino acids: CASSKNPGQGASPLHF. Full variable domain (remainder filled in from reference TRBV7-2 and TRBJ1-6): GAGVSQSPSNKVTEKGKDVELRCDPISGHTALYWYRQSLGQGLEFLIYFQGNSAPDKSGLPSDRFSAERTGGSVSTLTIQRTQQEDSAVYLCASSKNPGQGASPLHFGNGTRLTVT.

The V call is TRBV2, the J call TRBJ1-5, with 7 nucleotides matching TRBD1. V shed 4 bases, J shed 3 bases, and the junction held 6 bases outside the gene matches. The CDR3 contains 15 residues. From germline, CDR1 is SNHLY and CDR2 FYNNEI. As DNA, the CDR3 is TGTGCCAGCAGTGGGGGCAGGGGGAACAATCAGCCCCAGCATTTT. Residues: CASSGGRGNNQPQHF.

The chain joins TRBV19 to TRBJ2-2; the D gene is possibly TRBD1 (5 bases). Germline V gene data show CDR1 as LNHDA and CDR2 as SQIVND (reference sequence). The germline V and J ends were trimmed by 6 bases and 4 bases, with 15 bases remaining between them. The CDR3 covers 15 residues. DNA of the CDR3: TGTGCCAGTAGAAGGACAATTGGATTCACCGGGGAGCTGTTTTTT. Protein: CASRRTIGFTGELFF.

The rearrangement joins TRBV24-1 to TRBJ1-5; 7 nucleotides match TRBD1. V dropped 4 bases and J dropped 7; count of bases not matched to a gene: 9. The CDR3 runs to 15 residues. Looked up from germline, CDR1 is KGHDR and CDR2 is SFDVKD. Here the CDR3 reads CATSDPRQGGQPQHF. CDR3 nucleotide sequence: TGTGCCACCAGTGACCCCCGACAGGGAGGACAGCCCCAGCATTTT.

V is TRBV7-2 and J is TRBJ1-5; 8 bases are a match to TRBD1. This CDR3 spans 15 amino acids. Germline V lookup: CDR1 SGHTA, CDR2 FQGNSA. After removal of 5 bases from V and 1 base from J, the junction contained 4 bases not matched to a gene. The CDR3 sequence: CASSLRTGSNQPQHF. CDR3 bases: TGTGCCAGCAGCCTTCGGACAGGGAGCAATCAGCCCCAGCATTTT.

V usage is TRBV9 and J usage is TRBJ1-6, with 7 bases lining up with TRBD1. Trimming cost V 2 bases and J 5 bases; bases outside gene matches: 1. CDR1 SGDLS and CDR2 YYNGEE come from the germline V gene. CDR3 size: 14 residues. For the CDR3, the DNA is TGTGCCAGCAGCGTGACAGGGAATAATTCACCCCTCCACTTT. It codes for CASSVTGNNSPLHF.

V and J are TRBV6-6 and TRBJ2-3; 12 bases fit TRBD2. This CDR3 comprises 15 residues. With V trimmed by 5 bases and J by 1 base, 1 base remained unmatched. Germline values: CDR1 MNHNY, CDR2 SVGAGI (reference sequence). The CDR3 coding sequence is TGTGCCAGCAGTCTAGCGGGGGGGGGCACAGATACGCAGTATTTT. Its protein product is CASSLAGGGTDTQYF.

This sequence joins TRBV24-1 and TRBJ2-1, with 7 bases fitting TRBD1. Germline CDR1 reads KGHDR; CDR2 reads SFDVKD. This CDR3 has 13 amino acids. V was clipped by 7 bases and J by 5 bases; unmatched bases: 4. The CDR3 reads CATSWDRHNEQFF. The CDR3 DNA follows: TGTGCCACCAGCTGGGACAGACACAATGAGCAGTTCTTC.

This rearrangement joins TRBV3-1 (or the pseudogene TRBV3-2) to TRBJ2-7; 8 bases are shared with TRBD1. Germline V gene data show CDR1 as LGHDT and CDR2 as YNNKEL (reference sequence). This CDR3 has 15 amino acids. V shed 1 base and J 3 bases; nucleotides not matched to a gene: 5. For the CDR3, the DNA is TGTGCCAGCAGCCAAGGGGCAGGGGGCGGCTACGAGCAGTACTTC. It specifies CASSQGAGGGYEQYF.

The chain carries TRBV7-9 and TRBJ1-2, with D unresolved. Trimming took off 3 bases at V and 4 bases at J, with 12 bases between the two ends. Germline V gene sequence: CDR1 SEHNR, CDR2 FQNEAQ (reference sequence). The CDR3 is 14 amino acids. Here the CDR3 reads CASSFRGETYGYTF. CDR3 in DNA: TGTGCCAGCAGCTTCCGGGGAGAGACCTATGGCTACACCTTC. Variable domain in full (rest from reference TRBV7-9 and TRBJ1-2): DTGVSQNPRHKITKRGQNVTFRCDPISEHNRLYWYRQTLGQGPEFLTYFQNEAQLEKSRLLSDRFSAERPKGSFSTLEIQRTEQGDSAMYLCASSFRGETYGYTFGSGTRLTVV.

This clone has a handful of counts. The CDR3 bases are TGTGCCAGCAGCTACAGGGGGGGGACCCAGTACTTC. Its translation: CASSYRGGTQYF. The rearrangement joins TRBV3-1 (or the pseudogene TRBV3-2) to TRBJ2-5; a weak D match, TRBD1 (8 bases). The CDR3 contains 12 residues. Between the trimmed V and J ends, which lost 5 bases and 7 bases, there was a span of 11 bases. Germline V gene sequence: CDR1 LGHDT, CDR2 YNNKEL (reference sequence).

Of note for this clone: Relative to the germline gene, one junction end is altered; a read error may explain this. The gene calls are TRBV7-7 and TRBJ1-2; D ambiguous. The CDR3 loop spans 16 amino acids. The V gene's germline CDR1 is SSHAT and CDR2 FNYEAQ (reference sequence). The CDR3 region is CASRCDTAGRSYGYTF. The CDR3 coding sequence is TGTGCTAGCAGGTGCGATACAGCGGGTCGCTCCTATGGCTACACCTTC.

The chain's CDR3 is CASSRARGGVTTYEQYF. The CDR3 DNA reads TGTGCCAGCTCACGAGCTAGAGGCGGAGTTACAACCTACGAGCAGTACTTC. The rearrangement links TRBV18 to TRBJ2-7; D is ambiguous. Germline V gives CDR1 KGHSH, CDR2 LQKENI. CDR3 size: 17 residues. V was pared by 4 bases and J by 2 bases, with 21 bases between.

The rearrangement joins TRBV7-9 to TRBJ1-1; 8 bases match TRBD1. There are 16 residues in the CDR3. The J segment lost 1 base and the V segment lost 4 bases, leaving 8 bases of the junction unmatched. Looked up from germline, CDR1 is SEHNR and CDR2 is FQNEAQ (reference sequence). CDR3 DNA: TGTGCCAGCAGCTCGACCTCCGGGACAGGGAACACTGAAGCTTTCTTT. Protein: CASSSTSGTGNTEAFF.

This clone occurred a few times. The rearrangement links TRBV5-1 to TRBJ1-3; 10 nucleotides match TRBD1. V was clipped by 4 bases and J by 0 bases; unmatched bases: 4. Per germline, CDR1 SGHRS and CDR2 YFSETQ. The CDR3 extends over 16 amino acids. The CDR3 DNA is TGCGCCAGCAGCCGGGACAGGGGAAGCTCTGGAAACACCATATATTTT. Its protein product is CASSRDRGSSGNTIYF.

CDR3 loop: CASSGPRVNPGANVLTF. The CDR3 DNA reads TGTGCCAGCAGCGGGCCCAGAGTAAACCCTGGGGCCAACGTCCTGACTTTC. This rearrangement joins TRBV7-9 to TRBJ2-6; D call uncertain. This CDR3 spans 17 amino acids. The germline CDR1 and CDR2 sequences are SEHNR and FQNEAQ (reference sequence). V lost 5 bases and J lost 2, with 16 bases in between.

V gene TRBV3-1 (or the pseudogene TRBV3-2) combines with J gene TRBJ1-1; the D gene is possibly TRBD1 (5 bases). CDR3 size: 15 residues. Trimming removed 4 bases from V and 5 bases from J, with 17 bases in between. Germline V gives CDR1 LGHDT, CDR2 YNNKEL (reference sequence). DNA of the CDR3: TGTGCCAGCAGCCTCCAACAGGACCTGAGGACTGAAGCTTTCTTT. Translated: CASSLQQDLRTEAFF.

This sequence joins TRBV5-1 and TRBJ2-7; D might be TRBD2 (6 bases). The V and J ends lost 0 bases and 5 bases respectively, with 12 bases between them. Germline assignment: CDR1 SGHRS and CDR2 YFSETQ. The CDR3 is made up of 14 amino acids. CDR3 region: CASSLGRGGDEQYF. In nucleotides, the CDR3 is TGCGCCAGCAGCTTGGGGCGGGGAGGTGACGAGCAGTACTTC.

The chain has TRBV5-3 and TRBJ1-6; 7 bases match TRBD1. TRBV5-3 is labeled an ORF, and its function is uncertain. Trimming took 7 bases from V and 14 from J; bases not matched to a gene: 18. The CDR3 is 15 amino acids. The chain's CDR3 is CARLRTGVPSWALHF. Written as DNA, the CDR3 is TGTGCCAGATTACGTACAGGGGTTCCGTCATGGGCCCTCCACTTT.

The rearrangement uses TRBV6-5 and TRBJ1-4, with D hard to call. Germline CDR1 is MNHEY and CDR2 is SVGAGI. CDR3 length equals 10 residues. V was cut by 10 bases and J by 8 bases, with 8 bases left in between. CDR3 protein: CATLEEKLFF. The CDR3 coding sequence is TGTGCCACCCTCGAGGAAAAACTGTTTTTT.

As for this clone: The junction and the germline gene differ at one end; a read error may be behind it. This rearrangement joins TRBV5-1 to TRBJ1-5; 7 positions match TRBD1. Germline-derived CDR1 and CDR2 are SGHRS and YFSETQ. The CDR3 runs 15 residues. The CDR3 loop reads CASSLTGASKQPQHF. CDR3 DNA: TGCGCCAGCAGCTTGACAGGGGCGAGCAAACAGCCCCAGCATTTT.

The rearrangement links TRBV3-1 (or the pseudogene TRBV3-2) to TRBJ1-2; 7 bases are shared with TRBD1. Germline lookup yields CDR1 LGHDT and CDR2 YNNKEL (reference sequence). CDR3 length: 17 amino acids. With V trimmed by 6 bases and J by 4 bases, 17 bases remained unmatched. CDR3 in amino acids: CASSPWRSGTDTYGYTF. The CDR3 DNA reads TGTGCCAGCAGTCCTTGGCGATCCGGGACAGATACCTATGGCTACACCTTC.

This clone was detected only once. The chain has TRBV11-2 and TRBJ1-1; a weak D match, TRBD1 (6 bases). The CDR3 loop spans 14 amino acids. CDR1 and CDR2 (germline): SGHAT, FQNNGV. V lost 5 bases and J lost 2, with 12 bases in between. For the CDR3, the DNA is TGTGCCAGCAGCCGTCAACAGGGTAACACTGAAGCTTTCTTT. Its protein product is CASSRQQGNTEAFF.